The 23 T cell receptor beta chains given below trace back to one sample, sequenced in a study of tissue T cells after allogeneic stem cell transplantation. Time point indicated: mouse harvest day 7 after allogeneic transplant. Mouse grafts combined 10^7 T-cell-depleted bone marrow cells with 10^6 splenic CD5+ T cells. Generated by immunoSEQ multiplex PCR, the TCRdb table keeps only in-frame clones and is missing some. The sample carries around 7,700 clones, around half recorded once. Material for sequencing was gut tissue. Receptor source: a female BALB/c mouse given C57BL/6 T cells with graft-versus-host disease after an allogeneic hematopoietic cell transplant.

On this clone itself: Any gene name here is a mouse gene name. From the germline J gene comes the end of the CDR3, since the read stops 1 residue before it. The chain carries TRBV26 and TRBJ2-1; D not resolved. Germline V lookup: CDR1 KGHPV, CDR2 FQNQEV (reference sequence). This CDR3 spans 14 amino acids. V dropped 0 bases and J dropped 1 base, with 4 bases sitting between them. CDR3: CASSLSNNYAEQFF. The covered CDR3 bases are TGTGCCAGCAGTCTGTCGAACAACTATGCTGAGCAGTTC.

In the case of this clone: Gene names denote mouse genes. Read coverage stops 1 residue before the CDR3 terminus; the germline J gene supplies the remainder. This chain uses TRBV31 with TRBJ2-5; no clear D gene. From germline, CDR1 is GKSSPN and CDR2 SITVG. V shed 0 bases and J shed 4 bases, with 8 bases lying between them. The CDR3 consists of 13 residues. The CDR3 sequence: CAWSLLGEDTQYF. CDR3 DNA (partial): TGTGCCTGGAGTCTGTTGGGAGAAGACACCCAGTAC.

A word on this clone: Germline and genes: mouse. The read ends 1 residue early relative to the CDR3; the germline J gene fills the gap. The gene calls are TRBV12-1 and TRBJ1-4; D call uncertain. V gave up 1 base and J gave up 3 bases, with 2 bases separating them. Germline-derived CDR1 and CDR2 are SGHSN and HYEKVE. CDR3 length: 12 residues. The sequenced part of the CDR3 DNA is TGTGCCAGCTCTCTTCCCAACGAAAGATTATTT. Translation: CASSLPNERLF. The whole CDR3 is CASSLPNERLFF.

As regards this clone: Mouse gene names and germline throughout. CDR3 DNA (partial): TGCTCCAGCAGCGGACTGGGGGTCCAAGACACCCAGTAC. It specifies CSSSGLGVQDTQY. From start to end, the CDR3 is CSSSGLGVQDTQYF. This sequence joins TRBV23 and TRBJ2-5; the table's D call, TRBD2, has no DNA check behind it. The read ends 1 residue before the CDR3 terminus; that terminus is restored from the germline J gene. This CDR3 is 14 amino acids long. From germline, CDR1 is KGHTA and CDR2 FQNQQP.

This clone was detected only a few times. Each gene name is a mouse one. The read finishes 1 residue shy of the CDR3 end, and the germline J gene is used to complete it. V usage is TRBV23 and J usage is TRBJ2-7; TRBD2 reflects the table's D call only, with no check against the DNA. The germline V gene encodes CDR1 KGHTA and CDR2 FQNQQP. The CDR3 loop spans 15 amino acids. CDR3 amino acids: CSSSQGTGGSYEQYF. The sequenced part of the CDR3 DNA is TGCTCCAGCAGTCAAGGGACTGGGGGGTCCTATGAACAGTAC.

Regarding this clone: The genes and germline here are from mouse. The CDR3 end is not reached by the read, which stops 1 residue before it; the germline J gene fills it in. V usage is TRBV20 and J usage is TRBJ2-3; TRBD2 matches at 7 bases. The CDR3 consists of 14 residues. Germline trimming cut 3 bases from V and 0 bases from J; bases unmatched to any gene: 3. Germline V gives CDR1 GFQATS, CDR2 STVNSAI. The part of the CDR3 DNA that was read is TGTGGTGCTAGCTCTGGGGGTAGTGCAGAAACGCTGTAT. It is translated as CGASSGGSAETLY. In full, the CDR3 reads CGASSGGSAETLYF.

In regard to this clone: Gene names and germline match the mouse. The read halts 1 residue ahead of the CDR3 end, with the missing end drawn from the germline J gene. The V and J genes are TRBV1 and TRBJ2-7; 10 positions agree with TRBD2. CDR1 is NSQYPW and CDR2 is LRSPGD in the germline V gene (reference sequence). With V trimmed by 5 bases and J by 3 bases, 1 base remained unmatched. This CDR3 is built from 13 residues. The covered CDR3 bases are TGCACCTGCAGTTGGACTGGGGGCTATGAACAGTAC. Residues: CTCSWTGGYEQY. The CDR3 in full is CTCSWTGGYEQYF.

Note on this clone: Its ends do not fully match the called genes, so a read error is possible. The gene names here belong to mouse. The read is 1 residue too short to cover the CDR3 end, so that end is filled in from the germline J gene. Other DNA sequences within the sample encode an identical CDR3. This chain links TRBV26 with TRBJ2-1; 8 positions match TRBD1. The CDR3 is 14 amino acids. The V gene's germline CDR1 is KGHPV and CDR2 FQNQEV (reference sequence). The CDR3: CASSLWDRKGEQFF. Partial CDR3 DNA: TGCGCCAGCAGTCTGTGGGACAGGAAGGGTGAGCAGTTC.

Details on this clone: Gene names are the mouse ones. CDR3 in amino acids: CSSSHDRVGQNTLYF. Partial CDR3 DNA: TGCTCCAGCAGTCACGACAGGGTGGGTCAAAACACCTTGTAC. This chain joins TRBV23 and TRBJ2-4; TRBD1, the table's D call, was not compared with the DNA. The read falls 1 residue short of the CDR3 end, and the missing part is taken from the germline J gene. This CDR3 is built from 15 residues. The germline V gene encodes CDR1 KGHTA and CDR2 FQNQQP.

Turning to this clone: Mouse gene names and germline throughout. The read stops 1 residue short of the end of the CDR3; the missing end is completed from the germline J gene. The chain joins TRBV23 to TRBJ2-5; the D call in the table, TRBD1, was not verified against the DNA. There are 14 residues in the CDR3. From germline, CDR1 is KGHTA and CDR2 FQNQQP. The CDR3 loop reads CSSSQDRGRDTQYF. CDR3 DNA (partial): TGCTCCAGCAGTCAAGACAGGGGGCGAGACACCCAGTAC. The whole variable domain, remainder taken from reference TRBV23 and TRBJ2-5, is DAAVTQKPRYLIKMKGQEAEMKCIPEKGHTAVFWYQQKQSKELKFLIYFQNQQPLDQIDMVKERFSAVCPSSSLCSLGIRTCEAEDSALYLCSSSQDRGRDTQYFGPGTRLLVL.

With regard to this clone: Gene names are the mouse ones. The read finishes 1 residue shy of the CDR3 end, and the germline J gene is used to complete it. This rearrangement joins TRBV23 to TRBJ2-3; no check of the table's D call, TRBD2, against the DNA was made. Germline-derived CDR1 and CDR2 are KGHTA and FQNQQP. The CDR3 consists of 16 residues. The CDR3 loop reads CSSSQAGWGSAETLYF. The sequenced part of the CDR3 DNA is TGCTCCAGCAGTCAAGCTGGCTGGGGCAGTGCAGAAACGCTGTAT.

To note about this clone: Mouse names are used for the genes. The read ends 1 residue early relative to the CDR3; the germline J gene fills the gap. This chain joins TRBV26 and TRBJ1-6, with a possible D match to TRBD1 (5 bases). TRBJ1-6 is reported as an ORF; its role is uncertain. The CDR3 sequence is 13 residues long. CDR1 and CDR2 from the germline V gene are KGHPV and FQNQEV (reference sequence). The ends were cut back, 5 bases at V and 7 bases at J, with 9 bases in the middle. The CDR3 bases that were read are TGTGCCAGCAGTTCAGGGCGGAATTCGCCCCTCTAC. Protein sequence: CASSSGRNSPLY. The entire CDR3 reads CASSSGRNSPLYF.

Points on this clone: Germline and genes here are mouse. The read is 1 residue too short to cover the CDR3 end, so that end is filled in from the germline J gene. The chain links TRBV1 to TRBJ1-1; no clear D. The germline V and J ends were trimmed by 3 bases and 0 bases, with 8 bases remaining between them. The CDR3 is made up of 14 amino acids. Germline CDR1 NSQYPW, CDR2 LRSPGD (reference sequence). CDR3 residues: CTCSARAANTEVFF. Partial CDR3 DNA: TGCACCTGCAGTGCCCGGGCCGCAAACACAGAAGTCTTC. Full variable domain (outside the CDR3, taken from reference TRBV1 and TRBJ1-1): VTLLEQNPRWRLVPRGQAVNLRCILKNSQYPWMSWYQQDLQKQLQWLFTLRSPGDKEVKSLPGADYLATRVTDTELRLQVANMSQGRTLYCTCSARAANTEVFFGKGTRLTVV.

This clone was counted once. Gene names are mouse gene names. With the read ending 1 residue before the CDR3 end, the germline J gene is used to fill in that end. This chain links TRBV26 with TRBJ2-1, with 8 bases aligning to TRBD1. CDR1 KGHPV and CDR2 FQNQEV come from the germline V gene (reference sequence). J gave up 6 bases and V 2 bases, and 3 bases lay outside the gene matches. The CDR3 length is 14 residues. The part of the CDR3 DNA that was read is TGTGCCAGCAGTCTGGGCAGGGGGCTTGCTGAGCAGTTC. Amino acid sequence: CASSLGRGLAEQF. The complete CDR3 reads CASSLGRGLAEQFF.

Of note for this clone: Gene and germline names: mouse. Incomplete CDR3 DNA: TGTGCCAGCAGCTCTAGCCCTAAAATTTCCAACGAAAGATTATTT. Encoded protein: CASSSSPKISNERLF. The full CDR3 is CASSSSPKISNERLFF. This rearrangement joins TRBV3 to TRBJ1-4; unclear D gene. The sequenced fragment ends 1 residue before the CDR3 boundary, so the rest is inferred from the germline J gene. Looked up from germline, CDR1 is SNHLY and CDR2 is FYNGKV (reference sequence). The V end was cut by 4 bases, the J end by 0 bases, with 12 bases between. This CDR3 contains 16 residues.

This clone appeared a few times. A much bigger clone sits one base away, suggesting this may be a read error. Gene names and germline refer to mouse. The observed sequence ends 1 residue before the CDR3 terminus, with the missing tail filled in from the germline J gene. V gene TRBV3 combines with J gene TRBJ2-7, with D unresolved. Looked up from germline, CDR1 is SNHLY and CDR2 is FYNGKV (reference sequence). CDR3 length: 12 residues. Trimming removed 4 bases at V and 0 bases at J, with 4 bases between. The sequenced part of the CDR3 DNA is TGTGCCAGCAGCTCGAGCTCCTATGAACAGTAC. Its protein product is CASSSSSYEQY. The whole CDR3 sequence is CASSSSSYEQYF.

A remark on this clone: Mouse gene names apply. The read ends 1 residue early relative to the CDR3; the germline J gene fills the gap. The V and J genes are TRBV26 and TRBJ2-5; D gene unclear. Germline assignment: CDR1 KGHPV and CDR2 FQNQEV (reference sequence). CDR3 length equals 12 residues. Trimming pared 6 bases from V and 2 bases from J, leaving 6 bases between. Incomplete CDR3 DNA: TGTGCCAGCAGCCCCCGCCAAGACACCCAGTAC. Protein sequence: CASSPRQDTQY. The full CDR3 sequence reads CASSPRQDTQYF.

This clone was found a few times. Genes and germline are mouse. The read comes to an end 1 residue before the CDR3 does, leaving the germline J gene to fill in the end. The chain uses TRBV26 and TRBJ2-5, with a weak D call TRBD1 (5 bases). V was clipped by 5 bases and J by 3 bases, with 6 bases between them. The CDR3 runs to 12 residues. The germline gives CDR1 KGHPV, CDR2 FQNQEV (reference sequence). Incomplete CDR3 DNA: TGTGCCAGCAGTGGACATCAAGACACCCAGTAC. This codes for CASSGHQDTQY. From start to end, the CDR3 is CASSGHQDTQYF.

Concerning this clone: Mouse names are used for the genes. The read terminates 1 residue before the CDR3 end, so the remaining end is supplied by the germline J gene. The chain uses TRBV24 and TRBJ1-6, with D hard to call. TRBJ1-6 is flagged as an ORF with uncertain function. The CDR3 runs to 17 residues. CDR1 is KGHTA and CDR2 is FRNEEI in the germline V gene. V was shortened by 0 bases and J by 0 bases, with 9 bases between the two germline ends. Partial CDR3 DNA: TGTGCCAGCAGTCTGTATTTCCGGAATTCCTATAATTCGCCCCTCTAC. Translating gives CASSLYFRNSYNSPLY. The full CDR3 protein is CASSLYFRNSYNSPLYF.

This clone was counted a few times. Mouse gene names apply. The DNA ends 1 residue before the CDR3 does, and the rest of the CDR3 is filled in from the germline J gene. The chain uses TRBV3 and TRBJ2-3, with unresolved D. The CDR3 contains 13 residues. The ends were cut back, 3 bases at V and 2 bases at J, with 6 bases in the middle. Germline CDR1 is SNHLY and CDR2 is FYNGKV (reference sequence). The CDR3 reads CASSFSVAETLYF. The sequenced CDR3 bases are TGTGCCAGCAGCTTTTCTGTTGCAGAAACGCTGTAT.

In the case of this clone: Gene names are the mouse ones. The CDR3 end falls 1 residue outside the read, so it is completed with the germline J gene. V is TRBV20 and J is TRBJ2-3; D not certain. The germline CDR1 and CDR2 sequences are GFQATS and STVNSAI. V was trimmed by 3 bases and J by 0 bases, leaving 7 bases between them. This CDR3 has 13 residues. Partial CDR3 DNA: TGTGGTGCTAGACAAACTAGTGCAGAAACGCTGTAT. It yields the protein CGARQTSAETLY. In full, the CDR3 is CGARQTSAETLYF.

Notes on this clone: Germline and genes here are mouse. The sequenced CDR3 bases are TGTGCCAGCAGCGGACTGGGGGGGTCAGAAACGCTGTAT. Translated, it gives CASSGLGGSETLY. The whole CDR3 sequence reads CASSGLGGSETLYF. The V gene is TRBV26, the J gene TRBJ2-3, with 12 nucleotides matching TRBD2. The observed sequence ends 1 residue before the CDR3 terminus, with the missing tail filled in from the germline J gene. The V segment lost 6 bases and the J segment 4 bases; nucleotides outside the gene matches: 2. Germline values: CDR1 KGHPV, CDR2 FQNQEV (reference sequence). The CDR3 consists of 14 residues.

A note on this clone: The gene names given are mouse names. The observed sequence ends 1 residue before the CDR3 terminus, with the missing tail filled in from the germline J gene. The rearrangement links TRBV26 to TRBJ2-1; 13 bases are a match to TRBD2. The V and J ends lost 4 bases and 3 bases, in that order; junction bases with no gene match: 0. The length of the CDR3 is 15 residues. Looked up from germline, CDR1 is KGHPV and CDR2 is FQNQEV (reference sequence). Partial CDR3 DNA: TGTGCCAGCAGTCGGGACTGGGGGGGCTATGCTGAGCAGTTC. It codes for CASSRDWGGYAEQF. The CDR3 reads in full as CASSRDWGGYAEQFF.